This T cell receptor beta chain derives from a study of tumor-infiltrating T cells and Merkel cell polyomavirus (dated by TCRdb to the late 2010s). For the study in its entirety: In Merkel cell carcinoma patients, the study investigated CD8+ T cells specific for the Merkel cell polyomavirus KLL epitope. Patients came in at different disease stages and had a median follow-up of 2.7 years, ranging from about 1.1 to 6.0 years. The therapies patients received were varied and non-standardized, including chemotherapy, radiation and immunotherapies. TRB sequencing was performed on KLL-tetramer-sorted cells from blood or tumor-infiltrating lymphocytes in around 15 samples, as well as on 11 to 12 matched whole-tumor samples. The majority of whole-tumor samples consisted of approximately 23-micron curls cut from formalin-fixed, paraffin-embedded tissue blocks. Across the study, one tumor sample was obtained as a frozen nodal tumor digest and one as a flash-frozen core biopsy of a metastasis.

The V end gives up 6 bases and the J end 8 bases, leaving 9 bases in the junction not matched to a gene. As encoded in the germline V gene, CDR1 is SNHLY while CDR2 is FYNNEI. From the cysteine through the phenylalanine, the CDR3 covers 14 amino acids. Only CDR3 DNA remains: 42 bases, in frame from the first base. Robust positive staining for Merkel cell polyomavirus Large T antigen was observed by immunohistochemistry in the tumors of all patients. The study included about eleven Merkel cell carcinoma patients whose blood and/or cultured TIL contained robust KLL-tetramer+ populations exceeding 0.04% of CD8+ T cells. All patients were identified as Caucasian, and a median age of approximately 60 years (range roughly 45 to 80 years) was recorded. Lymph node tumors were analyzed for patients with unknown primaries who presented with nodal disease, or when insufficient primary tissue was available.

The library was generated by the immunoSEQ multiplex PCR assay. Genomic DNA extraction, TRB sequencing and normalization were carried out by Adaptive Biotechnologies (Seattle, WA). On the study's bioinformatics: To compute clonality, the Shannon entropy of productive TRB sequences was normalized by log2 of unique productive sequences and then subtracted from one. KLL-specific clonotypes in tumors were identified by matching TCRbeta CDR3 amino acid sequences with those from each patient's tetramer-sorted sample. TCRdb holds this immuneACCESS table with in-frame rearrangements only. Some clones are missing; in checked studies, unresolved V genes explain under half, and the rest has no known cause. That table is the source of V, J and clone size, and D and trimming were worked out from the DNA. Counted in this sample were more than 20,000 clones; about 85% of them appeared once. The ten largest clones add up to about 2.7% of the sample.

As regards this clone: Its antigen is still unknown. Base qualities are not provided; no much larger clone lies one nucleotide away.

The paper's findings and limits, for the study overall: KLL-specific TRB repertoires were diverse and mostly private, with just one public clonotype, shared by two patients, among 350 to 500 unique sequences. A higher intratumoral fraction of KLL-specific T cells (roughly 1.8-20% versus roughly 0-0.15%) was associated with significantly improved MCC-specific survival. More unique KLL-specific clonotypes in tumors (about 5-108 vs 0-3) was associated with a significant MCC-specific survival advantage (P = 0.0051). One limitation of the study is the small sample size (n of about twelve patients). Only a single viral epitope was studied, so T cells against other Merkel cell polyomavirus epitopes were not captured.

Sequencing was done on a sample of lymph node tissue. The TCR sequence derives from a man between 45 and 60 years old with Merkel cell carcinoma. The chain is assembled from TRBV2 and TRBJ2-1, with TRBD2 matching 8 junction bases. At the DNA level, the sequence is TGTGCCAGCAGCCTTAGCGGGATGTCCGATGAGCAGTTCTTC. It encodes CASSLSGMSDEQFF.